The present entry profiles one T cell receptor (beta chain) with its context. Its target is not known. Separate alpha and beta amplification began at the second PCR step. The sample comes from a study of naive and memory T cell subsets. The CDR3 sequence is 15 residues long. Germline CDR1 LGHNA, CDR2 YNFKEQ. V lost 0 bases to trimming and J lost 6 bases, with 15 bases between them. An equimolar mix of two oligonucleotides served as the beta constant-region primer for TRBC1 and TRBC2. Four rounds of PCR amplified the ligated cDNA using nested alpha and beta constant-region primers plus SP2. TCRdb re-called the UMI-ligation and nested PCR reads with MiXCR, one entry per CDR3 protein. The sample records about 99,000 distinct CDR3 sequences, roughly 15% being singletons. Whole-study results and caveats: In CD4 and CD8 cells, diversity dropped from naive through EMRA. The power law exponent of TCR abundance differed between naive and memory cells. Possibly reflecting memory cells re-expressing CD45RA, a few larger clonotypes occurred in naive repertoires, especially CD8.

Sequencing was carried out using naive CD8+ T cells from blood. The clonotype originates from a human donor in good health. V usage is TRBV4-2 and J usage is TRBJ2-7; possible D gene TRBD2, 6 bases. In nucleotides, the CDR3 is TGTGCCAGCAGCCAAGAAGGCCGGGGGTCGTCCGAGCAGTACTTC. Translation: CASSQEGRGSSEQYF.